Listed below are T cell receptor beta chains from one sample, sequenced in a study of T cell changes during pregnancy in multiple sclerosis. Assay: immunoSEQ multiplex PCR; the TCRdb copy retains only in-frame clones and omits some. The table shows tens of thousands of clones, with around nine tenths occurring only once. The material sequenced was peripheral blood, taken in the third trimester of pregnancy. Receptors were obtained from a female donor in good health, enrolled as a control in a pregnancy study. Both conserved end residues are part of each CDR3. A D gene is named only where the DNA matches it firmly. Size is omitted from some rows. Given values are once, few, many or a class for expanded clones.

length: 16
size: medium-sized
V: TRBV4-3
J: TRBJ1-5
D: TRBD1
DNA: TGCGCCAGCAGCCAAGATGAGGACAGGGAGAAACAGCCCCAGCATTTT
CDR3: CASSQDEDREKQPQHF

length: 16
size: NA
V: TRBV5-1
J: TRBJ1-1
D: NA
DNA: TGCGCCAGCAGCCTACCGACAGGAACTATTAACACTGAAGCTTTCTTT
CDR3: CASSLPTGTINTEAFF

length: 11
size: NA
V: TRBV29-1
J: TRBJ1-2
D: NA
DNA: TGTACGGCCAGGGGATCATATGGCTACACCTTC
CDR3: CTARGSYGYTF

length: 14
size: NA
V: TRBV5-4
J: TRBJ1-6
D: TRBD1
DNA: TGTGCCAGCAGCTTGCAGGGGGCCAATTCACCCCTCCACTTT
CDR3: CASSLQGANSPLHF

length: 14
size: NA
V: TRBV10-3
J: TRBJ1-4
D: TRBD1
DNA: TGTGCCATGGACAGGGCACGGACTAATGAAAAACTGTTTTTT
CDR3: CAMDRARTNEKLFF

length: 15
size: NA
V: TRBV5-6
J: TRBJ1-3
D: NA
DNA: TGTGCCAGCAGCCAGGACAGAATTACTGGAAACACCATATATTTT
CDR3: CASSQDRITGNTIYF

length: 13
size: NA
V: TRBV7-8
J: TRBJ2-7
D: NA
DNA: TGTGCCAGCACCCCCCGGGGGGCCGACGAGCAGTACTTC
CDR3: CASTPRGADEQYF

length: 16
size: NA
V: TRBV28
J: TRBJ1-2
D: TRBD1
DNA: TGTGCCAGCAGTTTATTTAACCGGGGACAGGGTGGTGGCTACACCTTC
CDR3: CASSLFNRGQGGGYTF

length: 14
size: NA
V: TRBV7-9
J: TRBJ1-2
D: NA
DNA: TGTGCCAGCAGCCAGGCAGGGATAGACTATGGCTACACCTTC
CDR3: CASSQAGIDYGYTF

length: 13
size: NA
V: TRBV4-1
J: TRBJ2-1
D: NA
DNA: TGCGCCAGCAGCCAACTGCAGGGAAATGAGCAGTTCTTC
CDR3: CASSQLQGNEQFF

length: 16
size: NA
V: TRBV14
J: TRBJ1-5
D: NA
DNA: TGTGCCAGCAGCCAAGGCGCCGGGGTAAGCAATCAGCCCCAGCATTTT
CDR3: CASSQGAGVSNQPQHF

length: 16
size: NA
V: TRBV19
J: TRBJ1-4
D: NA
DNA: TGTGCCAGTAGTGAGTCTTCCGGCGGCCGGCGGGAAAAACTGTTTTTT
CDR3: CASSESSGGRREKLFF

length: 14
size: few
V: TRBV7-9
J: TRBJ2-2
D: NA
DNA: TGTGCCAGCAGCTCTCAGGACACCGCCGGGGAGCTGTTTTTT
CDR3: CASSSQDTAGELFF

length: 15
size: NA
V: TRBV27
J: TRBJ1-1
D: TRBD1
DNA: TGTGCCAGCAGTTCACGGACAGGGTTGAACACTGAAGCTTTCTTT
CDR3: CASSSRTGLNTEAFF

length: 13
size: NA
V: TRBV7-9
J: TRBJ1-3
D: TRBD1
DNA: TGTGCCAGCAGCAGGGGGCAGGGAAACACCATATATTTT
CDR3: CASSRGQGNTIYF

length: 11
size: NA
V: TRBV6-5
J: TRBJ1-2
D: NA
DNA: TGTGCCAGCAGGCTAGGCTATGGCTACACCTTC
CDR3: CASRLGYGYTF

length: 16
size: NA
V: TRBV7-9
J: TRBJ1-4
D: NA
DNA: TGTGCCAGCAGCTTTTTAGGGGATGGATTCGGTGAAAAACTGTTTTTT
CDR3: CASSFLGDGFGEKLFF

length: 14
size: NA
V: TRBV11-2
J: TRBJ2-3
D: TRBD2
DNA: TGTGCCAGCAGCTTCCGGGGGGACACAGATACGCAGTATTTT
CDR3: CASSFRGDTDTQYF

length: 14
size: NA
V: TRBV6-6
J: TRBJ2-3
D: TRBD2
DNA: TGTGCCAGCAGTTCTAGCGGGGGGGCAGATACGCAGTATTTT
CDR3: CASSSSGGADTQYF

length: 14
size: once
V: TRBV4-1
J: TRBJ1-2
D: NA
DNA: TGCGCCAGCAGCCAAGATGCAGAAATCTATGGCTACACCTTC
CDR3: CASSQDAEIYGYTF

length: 13
size: NA
V: TRBV11-2
J: TRBJ2-3
D: TRBD2
DNA: TGTGCCAGCAGCTCGGGGGGGCCGAGTACGCAGTATTTT
CDR3: CASSSGGPSTQYF

length: 19
size: NA
V: TRBV28
J: TRBJ2-1
D: NA
DNA: TGTGCCAGCAGTTTGGGGGGTCCCTTTAGGGGGGGACCGGACAATGAGCAGTTCTTC
CDR3: CASSLGGPFRGGPDNEQFF

length: 16
size: NA
V: TRBV7-2
J: TRBJ2-6
D: TRBD2
DNA: TGTGCCAGCAGTCCGGGGGGGCGCGGTGGGGCCAACGTCCTGACTTTC
CDR3: CASSPGGRGGANVLTF

length: 15
size: NA
V: TRBV4-2
J: TRBJ2-5
D: TRBD2
DNA: TGTGCCAGCAGCAATTCGGCGGGGGGACAAGAGACCCAGTACTTC
CDR3: CASSNSAGGQETQYF

length: 18
size: once
V: TRBV5-6
J: TRBJ1-2
D: TRBD1
DNA: TGTGCCAGCAGCTCTGCGGGACAGGAGTTCCTAGGGGGCTATGGCTACACCTTC
CDR3: CASSSAGQEFLGGYGYTF

length: 13
size: once
V: TRBV4-3
J: TRBJ1-2
D: NA
DNA: TGCGCCAGCAGCCAAGATACCGCGGGAGGCTACACCTTC
CDR3: CASSQDTAGGYTF

length: 17
size: NA
V: TRBV7-3
J: TRBJ2-1
D: NA
DNA: TGTGCCAGCAGCTTACGGTATGGCCTAGCGAGGAGAAATGAGCAGTTCTTC
CDR3: CASSLRYGLARRNEQFF

length: 15
size: NA
V: TRBV5-1
J: TRBJ1-3
D: NA
DNA: TGCGCCAGCAGCTCCACGGACAGCTCTGGAAACACCATATATTTT
CDR3: CASSSTDSSGNTIYF

length: 14
size: NA
V: TRBV7-2
J: TRBJ1-1
D: TRBD1
DNA: TGTGCCAGCAGCGCCAGACAGGGGCGCGCTGAAGCTTTCTTT
CDR3: CASSARQGRAEAFF

length: 14
size: few
V: TRBV11-1
J: TRBJ1-2
D: NA
DNA: TGTGCCAGCAGCCCCGGACAGACAGCCTATGGCTACACCTTC
CDR3: CASSPGQTAYGYTF

length: 15
size: NA
V: TRBV28
J: TRBJ2-5
D: TRBD2
DNA: TGTGCCAGCAGCCCGTCGGGGGGGCGGTTGGAGACCCAGTACTTC
CDR3: CASSPSGGRLETQYF

length: 11
size: NA
V: TRBV28
J: TRBJ1-1
D: TRBD1
DNA: TGTGCCAGCAGGACAGGGCTTGCGGCTTTCTTT
CDR3: CASRTGLAAFF

length: 14
size: NA
V: TRBV5-4
J: TRBJ2-7
D: NA
DNA: TGTGCCAGCAGCCCGGCGGGGCGGGCTCGGGAGCAGTACTTC
CDR3: CASSPAGRAREQYF

length: 15
size: NA
V: TRBV4-2
J: TRBJ2-2
D: NA
DNA: TGTGCCAGCAGCCAAGGGCATGGGAACACCGGGGAGCTGTTTTTT
CDR3: CASSQGHGNTGELFF

length: 14
size: NA
V: TRBV10-3
J: TRBJ1-5
D: NA
DNA: TGTGCCATCAGCGCAGACAGGAACAATCAGCCCCAGCATTTT
CDR3: CAISADRNNQPQHF

length: 13
size: NA
V: TRBV7-9
J: TRBJ2-3
D: NA
DNA: TGTGCCAGCAGCTTTACTTCCCCAGATACGCAGTATTTT
CDR3: CASSFTSPDTQYF

length: 16
size: NA
V: TRBV28
J: TRBJ1-2
D: TRBD1
DNA: TGTGCCAGCAGTTTATGGCACAAGGGACAGGGGTATGGCTACACCTTC
CDR3: CASSLWHKGQGYGYTF

length: 16
size: NA
V: TRBV27
J: TRBJ2-7
D: TRBD2
DNA: TGTGCCAGCAGTTTATCGAGAGCGGGGAGAGCCTACGAGCAGTACTTC
CDR3: CASSLSRAGRAYEQYF

length: 13
size: NA
V: TRBV19
J: TRBJ2-7
D: NA
DNA: TGTGCCAGTAGTGGGACTCCAACTTACGAGCAGTACTTC
CDR3: CASSGTPTYEQYF

length: 13
size: few
V: TRBV28
J: TRBJ1-2
D: NA
DNA: TGTGCCAGCAGCGCTGGAGGGAACTATGGCTACACCTTC
CDR3: CASSAGGNYGYTF

length: 15
size: NA
V: TRBV7-9
J: TRBJ2-7
D: NA
DNA: TGTGCCAGCAGCTTAGGATACGGCGGTACTTACGAGCAGTACTTC
CDR3: CASSLGYGGTYEQYF

length: 13
size: NA
V: TRBV5-4
J: TRBJ1-2
D: NA
DNA: TGTGCCAGCAGCCCGGACAATAACTATGGCTACACCTTC
CDR3: CASSPDNNYGYTF